One sample yielded the 24 T cell receptor beta chains listed below, sequenced in a study of T cells in women clearing cervical HPV infection. Assay: immunoSEQ multiplex PCR; the TCRdb copy retains only in-frame clones and omits some. The listing records around 30,000 clones. The sequenced sample was blood buffy coat. These receptors all stem from a woman between 18 and 69 years old with a cervical HPV16 infection that either progressed to CIN3+ or cleared (not recorded which).

Turning to this clone: With the read ending 3 residues before the CDR3 end, the germline J gene is used to fill in that end. This chain links TRBV18 with TRBJ2-3; D perhaps matches TRBD1 (5 bases). Germline V gives CDR1 KGHSH, CDR2 LQKENI. The CDR3 is 14 amino acids. CDR3 protein: CASSQQVGKETQYF. Partial CDR3 DNA: TGTGCCAGCTCACAACAGGTTGGGAAAGAGACG.

Concerning this clone itself: The junction differs from germline at one of its ends, possibly a read error. The missing CDR3 end, 3 residues past where the read stops, is filled in from the germline J gene. The chain combines TRBV11-3 with TRBJ2-3, with unresolved D. This CDR3 is 11 amino acids long. Per the germline V gene, CDR1 is SGHNT and CDR2 is YENEEA. The CDR3 sequence: CASSLAETQYF. The part of the CDR3 DNA that was read is TGTGCCAGCAGCCTGGCAGAGACG.

In regard to this clone: Read coverage stops 3 residues before the CDR3 terminus; the germline J gene supplies the remainder. V is TRBV29-1 and J is TRBJ2-1; 11 bases fit TRBD2. This CDR3 comprises 16 residues. Trimming at V came to 6 bases and at J to 3 bases, leaving 10 bases not matched to a gene. Germline CDR1 and CDR2: SQVTM and ANQGSEA. The part of the CDR3 DNA that was read is TGCAGCGTGGGGTTGACTAGCGGGGATTTCTACAATGAG. It encodes CSVGLTSGDFYNE. The complete CDR3 sequence is CSVGLTSGDFYNEQFF.

Concerning this clone: The CDR3 end lies 3 residues beyond the end of the read and is filled in from the germline J gene. This sequence joins TRBV11-3 and TRBJ1-1; D may be TRBD1 (5 bases). Trimming took 4 bases from V and 5 from J, leaving 11 bases between them. Germline V gives CDR1 SGHNT, CDR2 YENEEA. This CDR3 has 13 amino acids. CDR3 loop: CASSSGGGTEAFF. The covered CDR3 bases are TGTGCCAGCAGCTCCGGGGGTGGGACTGAA.

As regards this clone: The CDR3 is cut off 3 residues early in the read; its end comes from the germline J gene. The chain uses TRBV7-8 and TRBJ1-5, with 7 bases lining up with TRBD1. The CDR3 is 14 residues long. Per germline, CDR1 SGHVS and CDR2 FQNEAQ. V shed 5 bases and J 6 bases; nucleotides not matched to a gene: 7. CDR3: CASSRGTASQPQHF. CDR3 DNA (partial): TGTGCCAGCAGCCGAGGGACAGCTAGTCAGCCC.

A word on this clone: The read halts 3 residues ahead of the CDR3 end, with the missing end drawn from the germline J gene. The chain has TRBV13 and TRBJ1-5, with a tentative D call TRBD1 (5 bases). The V end lost 0 bases, the J end lost 3 bases, and 9 bases lay between the germline ends. Germline assignment: CDR1 PRHDT and CDR2 FYEKMQ (reference sequence). This CDR3 is built from 15 residues. The CDR3 here is CASSLGRGHNQPQHF. The covered CDR3 bases are TGTGCCAGCAGCTTAGGTAGAGGACACAATCAGCCC.

As to this clone: The read is 3 residues too short to cover the CDR3 end, so that end is filled in from the germline J gene. The chain uses TRBV10-3 and TRBJ2-2; 9 bases align to TRBD1. The CDR3 is made up of 16 amino acids. CDR1 ENHRY and CDR2 SYGVKD come from the germline V gene. The sequenced part of the CDR3 DNA is TGTGCCATCAGTGAGTGGTTGGGACAGGGAGTCTCACCG. Translating it yields CAISEWLGQGVSP. The full CDR3 sequence reads CAISEWLGQGVSPLFF.

Details on this clone: The read halts 3 residues ahead of the CDR3 end, with the missing end drawn from the germline J gene. The V and J genes are TRBV10-1 and TRBJ1-2, with D possibly TRBD1 on 6 matching bases. The ends were cut back, 8 bases at V and 4 bases at J, with 17 bases in the middle. The CDR3 is 14 amino acids. Germline CDR1 is WNHNN and CDR2 is SYGVQD (reference sequence). The DNA read from the CDR3 is TGCGCCAGCGAATACAGGGTTGGGCTCTATGGC. Residues: CASEYRVGLYG. The full CDR3 protein is CASEYRVGLYGYTF.

A word on this clone: Sequence at one end of the junction differs from germline and may be a read error. The missing CDR3 end, 3 residues past where the read stops, is filled in from the germline J gene. The V call is TRBV18, the J call TRBJ2-1; 7 bases agree with TRBD2. Looked up from germline, CDR1 is KGHSH and CDR2 is LQKENI. The CDR3 covers 16 residues. Incomplete CDR3 DNA: TGTGCCAGCTCATCACCTTCTATCGGGGGAGGGAATGAG. It specifies CASSSPSIGGGNE. The entire CDR3 is CASSSPSIGGGNEQFF.

As concerns this clone: Coverage ceases 3 residues before the CDR3 finishes, and the germline J gene fills in the end. This chain joins TRBV20-1 and TRBJ2-3; TRBD2 aligns across 8 bases. This CDR3 has 16 amino acids. Germline lookup yields CDR1 DFQATT and CDR2 SNEGSKA (reference sequence). After removal of 1 base from V and 1 base from J, the junction contained 7 bases not matched to a gene. The CDR3 is CSARGVTGGGTDTQYF. The part of the CDR3 DNA that was read is TGCAGTGCTAGAGGGGTAACGGGAGGGGGCACAGATACG.

With regard to this clone: The read ends 3 residues before the CDR3 terminus; that terminus is restored from the germline J gene. The chain is built from TRBV19 and TRBJ1-5; 8 bases fit TRBD1. Germline assignment: CDR1 LNHDA and CDR2 SQIVND (reference sequence). The CDR3 consists of 14 residues. The ends lost 6 bases at V and 2 bases at J; junction bases unmatched: 3. The chain's CDR3 is CASRVGQGNQPQHF. CDR3 bases read: TGTGCCAGTAGGGTGGGACAGGGCAATCAGCCC.

On this clone itself: The CDR3 goes on 3 residues after the read ends, and that part is filled in from the germline J gene. The chain links TRBV7-9 to TRBJ2-7; perhaps TRBD1 as D (5 bases). The germline gives CDR1 SEHNR, CDR2 FQNEAQ (reference sequence). Trimming removed 6 bases from V and 4 bases from J, with 19 bases in between. The CDR3 is 15 amino acids. The CDR3 loop reads CASSHSGSLGYEQYF. The CDR3 DNA, read in part, is TGTGCCAGCAGTCATTCAGGGTCGCTCGGGTACGAG. Variable domain in full (rest from reference TRBV7-9 and TRBJ2-7): DTGVSQNPRHKITKRGQNVTFRCDPISEHNRLYWYRQTLGQGPEFLTYFQNEAQLEKSRLLSDRFSAERPKGSFSTLEIQRTEQGDSAMYLCASSHSGSLGYEQYFGPGTRLTVT.

Turning to this clone: Read sequence stops 3 residues before the CDR3 end, and the germline J gene provides the missing end. The chain links TRBV30 to TRBJ1-1; D is undetermined. Between the trimmed V and J ends, which lost 5 bases and 0 bases, there was a span of 7 bases. CDR1 is GTSNPN, CDR2 SVGIG, per germline (reference sequence). The CDR3 contains 12 residues. The DNA read from the CDR3 is TGTGCCTGGGGGCTGATGAACACTGAA. Translated: CAWGLMNTE. The CDR3 reads in full as CAWGLMNTEAFF.

Regarding this clone: The observed sequence ends 3 residues before the CDR3 terminus, with the missing tail filled in from the germline J gene. The chain carries TRBV20-1 and TRBJ2-3; 9 nucleotides agree with TRBD2. From germline, CDR1 is DFQATT and CDR2 SNEGSKA (reference sequence). Unmatched junction bases numbered 17, after V lost 5 bases and J lost 5 bases. The CDR3 runs to 17 residues. CDR3: CSAPAGGPVIVGDTQYF. The CDR3 bases that were read are TGCAGTGCTCCGGCGGGGGGGCCGGTGATTGTCGGAGATACG.

Concerning this clone itself: The read terminates 3 residues before the CDR3 end, so the remaining end is supplied by the germline J gene. The rearrangement uses TRBV30 and TRBJ2-2; the D is unclear. CDR1 and CDR2 from the germline V gene are GTSNPN and SVGIG (reference sequence). Trimming shortened V by 3 bases and J by 4 bases, and 9 bases separated the two germline ends. The CDR3 covers 13 residues. Here the CDR3 reads CAWRVHFTGELFF. CDR3 bases read: TGTGCCTGGAGGGTCCACTTCACCGGGGAG.

For this clone: The CDR3 end is not reached by the read, which stops 3 residues before it; the germline J gene fills it in. This chain joins TRBV11-3 and TRBJ2-1; D may be TRBD1 (6 bases). The CDR3 is 12 residues long. Germline-derived CDR1 and CDR2 are SGHNT and YENEEA. V gave up 5 bases and J gave up 9 bases, with 11 bases separating them. The CDR3 loop is CASSAEGGEQFF. The DNA read from the CDR3 is TGTGCCAGCAGCGCTGAAGGGGGTGAG.

About this clone: The read is 3 residues too short to cover the CDR3 end, so that end is filled in from the germline J gene. The V gene is TRBV2, the J gene TRBJ2-5, with TRBD1 matching over 7 bases. CDR1 SNHLY and CDR2 FYNNEI come from the germline V gene. The CDR3 is made up of 12 amino acids. V dropped 4 bases and J dropped 4; count of bases not matched to a gene: 0. The CDR3: CASSGDRETQYF. The CDR3 DNA, read in part, is TGTGCCAGCAGTGGGGACAGAGAGACC.

As to this clone: The CDR3 is cut off 3 residues early in the read; its end comes from the germline J gene. The rearrangement joins TRBV5-4 to TRBJ1-4; possible D gene TRBD1, 6 bases. The V end was cut by 2 bases, the J end by 6 bases, with 14 bases between. The CDR3 runs to 15 residues. CDR1 and CDR2 from the germline V gene are SGHNT and YYREEE (reference sequence). This CDR3 is CASSFYEGVDEKLFF. CDR3 bases read: TGTGCCAGCAGCTTTTATGAGGGGGTTGATGAAAAA. Filled out from reference TRBV5-4 and TRBJ1-4, the complete variable domain reads ETGVTQSPTHLIKTRGQQVTLRCSSQSGHNTVSWYQQALGQGPQFIFQYYREEENGRGNFPPRFSGLQFPNYSSELNVNALELDDSALYLCASSFYEGVDEKLFFGSGTQLSVL.

Regarding this clone: Relative to the germline gene, one junction end is altered; a read error may explain this. The read terminates 3 residues ahead of where the CDR3 ends, so the germline J gene completes it. The rearrangement links TRBV7-7 to TRBJ2-5; TRBD2 is a possible D gene (6 bases). CDR1 SSHAT and CDR2 FNYEAQ come from the germline V gene (reference sequence). This CDR3 is 13 amino acids long. The CDR3 here is CASSLVGGKTQYF. The sequenced CDR3 bases are TGTGCTAGCAGCTTAGTGGGGGGAAAGACC.

Points on this clone: The read gets to within 3 residues of the CDR3 end, and the germline J gene fills in the rest. The chain is built from TRBV20-1 and TRBJ2-4; tentatively, D is TRBD1 (6 bases). Germline assignment: CDR1 DFQATT and CDR2 SNEGSKA (reference sequence). The CDR3 runs 13 residues. CDR3 residues: CSARPTGQETQYF. The DNA read from the CDR3 is TGCAGTGCTAGACCGACAGGTCAAGAGACT.

As regards this clone: The CDR3 end lies 3 residues beyond the end of the read and is filled in from the germline J gene. This sequence joins TRBV10-3 and TRBJ2-3; tentatively, D is TRBD1 (5 bases). The CDR3 covers 13 residues. V was cut by 8 bases and J by 5 bases, with 14 bases left in between. Germline V lookup: CDR1 ENHRY, CDR2 SYGVKD. The CDR3 reads CAIQSRVVDTQYF. The CDR3 DNA, read in part, is TGTGCCATCCAGTCCAGGGTGGTAGATACG.

As to this clone: The read falls 3 residues short of the CDR3 end, and the missing part is taken from the germline J gene. V usage is TRBV6-2 or TRBV6-3 and J usage is TRBJ2-5; 7 bases agree with TRBD2. The V gene end was trimmed by 8 bases and the J gene end by 5 bases; junction bases not matched to a gene: 14. The germline CDR1 and CDR2 sequences are MNHEY and SVGEGT. The CDR3 consists of 15 residues. CDR3 bases read: TGTGCCAGCGGCCAACAAGCGGGGTCTTCGGAGACC. It yields the protein CASGQQAGSSET. The whole CDR3 protein is CASGQQAGSSETQYF.

In the case of this clone: Read sequence stops 3 residues before the CDR3 end, and the germline J gene provides the missing end. The genes are TRBV6-1 and TRBJ1-2; possible D gene TRBD1, 6 bases. The CDR3 is 12 residues long. Germline V gene data show CDR1 as MNHNS and CDR2 as SASEGT. The CDR3 protein is CASSDRGRGYTF. The sequenced CDR3 bases are TGTGCCAGCAGTGACAGGGGAAGGGGC.

Note on this clone: The DNA ends 3 residues before the CDR3 does, and the rest of the CDR3 is filled in from the germline J gene. The chain joins TRBV12-3 or TRBV12-4 to TRBJ2-2, with 7 nucleotides matching TRBD1. The CDR3 is 14 residues long. Trimming removed 3 bases from V and 5 bases from J; junction bases left unmatched: 3. Incomplete CDR3 DNA: TGTGCCAGCAGTTTTACAGGGGCAACCGGGGAG. Translating it yields CASSFTGATGE. The CDR3, in full, reads CASSFTGATGELFF.